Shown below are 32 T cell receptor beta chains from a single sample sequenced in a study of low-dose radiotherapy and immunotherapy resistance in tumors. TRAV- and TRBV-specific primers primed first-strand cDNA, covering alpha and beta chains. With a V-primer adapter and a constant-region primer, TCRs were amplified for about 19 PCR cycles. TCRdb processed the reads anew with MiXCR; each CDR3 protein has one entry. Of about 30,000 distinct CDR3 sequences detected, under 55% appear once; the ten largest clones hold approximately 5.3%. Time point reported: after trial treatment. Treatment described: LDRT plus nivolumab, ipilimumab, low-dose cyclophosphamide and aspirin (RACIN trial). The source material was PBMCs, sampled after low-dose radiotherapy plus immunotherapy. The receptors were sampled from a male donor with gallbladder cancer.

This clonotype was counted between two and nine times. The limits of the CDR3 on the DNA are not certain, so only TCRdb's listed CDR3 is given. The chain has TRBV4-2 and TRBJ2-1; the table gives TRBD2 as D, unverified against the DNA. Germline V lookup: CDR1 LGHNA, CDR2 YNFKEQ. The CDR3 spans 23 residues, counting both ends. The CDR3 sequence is CASTNQTSMYLCAAGAEPGGQFF.

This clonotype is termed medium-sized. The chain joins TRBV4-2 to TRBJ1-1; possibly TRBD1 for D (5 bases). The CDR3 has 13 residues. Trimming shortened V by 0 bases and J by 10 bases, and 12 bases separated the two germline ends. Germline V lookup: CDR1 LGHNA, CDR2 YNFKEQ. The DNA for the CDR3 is TGTGCCAGCAGCCAAGAGGTTCAGGGTCTAGCTTTCTTT. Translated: CASSQEVQGLAFF.

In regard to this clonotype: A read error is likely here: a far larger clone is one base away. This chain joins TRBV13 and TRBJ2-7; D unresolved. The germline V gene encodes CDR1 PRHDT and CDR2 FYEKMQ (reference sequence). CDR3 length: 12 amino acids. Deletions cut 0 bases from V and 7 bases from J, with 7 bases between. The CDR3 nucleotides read TGTGCCAGCAGCTTAGGGGGCAATGAGCAGTACTTC. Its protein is CASSLGGNEQYF.

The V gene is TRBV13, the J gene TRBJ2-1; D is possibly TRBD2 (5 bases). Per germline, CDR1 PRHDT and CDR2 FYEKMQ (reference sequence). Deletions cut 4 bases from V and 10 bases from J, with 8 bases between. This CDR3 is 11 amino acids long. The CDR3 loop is CASSSRGEQFF. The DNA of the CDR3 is TGTGCCAGCAGCTCTCGCGGGGAGCAGTTCTTC.

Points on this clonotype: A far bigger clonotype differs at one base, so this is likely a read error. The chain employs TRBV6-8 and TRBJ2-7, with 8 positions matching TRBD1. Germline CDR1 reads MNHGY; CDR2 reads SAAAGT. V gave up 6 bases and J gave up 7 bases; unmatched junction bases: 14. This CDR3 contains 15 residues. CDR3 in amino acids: CASSPTGDPYNEQYF. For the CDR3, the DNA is TGTGCCAGCAGCCCGACAGGGGACCCTTACAATGAGCAGTACTTC.

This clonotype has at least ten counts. The CDR3 DNA sequence: TGTGCCAGCAGTTACCCCGGCAGGGACTTGGAGACCCAGTACTTC. This sequence encodes CASSYPGRDLETQYF. The chain couples TRBV6-2 or TRBV6-3 to TRBJ2-5; tentative D call: TRBD2 (6 bases). The CDR3 spans 15 residues. CDR1 is MNHEY, CDR2 SVGEGT, per germline. V dropped 2 bases and J dropped 5 bases, with 15 bases sitting between them.

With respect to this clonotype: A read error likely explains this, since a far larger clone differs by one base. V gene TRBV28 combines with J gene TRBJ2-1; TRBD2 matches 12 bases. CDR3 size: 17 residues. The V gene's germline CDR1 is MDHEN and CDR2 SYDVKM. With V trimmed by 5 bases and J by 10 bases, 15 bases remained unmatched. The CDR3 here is CASSPGLAGSQLYEQFF. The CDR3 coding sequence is TGTGCCAGCAGTCCTGGACTAGCGGGGTCCCAACTCTACGAGCAGTTCTTC.

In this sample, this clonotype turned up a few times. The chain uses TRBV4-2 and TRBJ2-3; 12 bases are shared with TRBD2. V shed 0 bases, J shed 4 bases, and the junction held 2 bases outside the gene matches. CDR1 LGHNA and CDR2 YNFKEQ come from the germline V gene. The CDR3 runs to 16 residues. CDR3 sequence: CASSQDLAGGPDTQYF. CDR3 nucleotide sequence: TGTGCCAGCAGCCAAGATCTAGCGGGAGGGCCAGATACGCAGTATTTT.

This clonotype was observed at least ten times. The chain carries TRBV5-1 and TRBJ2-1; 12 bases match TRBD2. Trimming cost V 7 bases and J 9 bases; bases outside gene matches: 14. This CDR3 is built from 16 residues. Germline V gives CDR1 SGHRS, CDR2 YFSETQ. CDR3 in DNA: TGCGCCAGCGCCCCTCAACCTAGCGGGAGGGAGGGTGAGCAGTTCTTC. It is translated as CASAPQPSGREGEQFF.

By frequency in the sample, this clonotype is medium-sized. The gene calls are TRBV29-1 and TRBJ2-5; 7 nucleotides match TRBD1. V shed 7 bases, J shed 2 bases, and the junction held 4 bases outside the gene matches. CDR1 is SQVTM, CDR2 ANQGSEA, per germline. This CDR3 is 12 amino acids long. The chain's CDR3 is CSARQGQETQYF. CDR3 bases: TGCAGCGCTCGACAGGGACAAGAGACCCAGTACTTC.

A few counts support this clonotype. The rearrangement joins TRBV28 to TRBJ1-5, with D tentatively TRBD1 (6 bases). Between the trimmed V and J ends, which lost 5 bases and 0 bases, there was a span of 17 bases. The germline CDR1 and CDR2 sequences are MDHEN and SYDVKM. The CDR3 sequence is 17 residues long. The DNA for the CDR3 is TGTGCCAGCAGTCCCGGATTACAGGGCGCTAGCAATCAGCCCCAGCATTTT. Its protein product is CASSPGLQGASNQPQHF.

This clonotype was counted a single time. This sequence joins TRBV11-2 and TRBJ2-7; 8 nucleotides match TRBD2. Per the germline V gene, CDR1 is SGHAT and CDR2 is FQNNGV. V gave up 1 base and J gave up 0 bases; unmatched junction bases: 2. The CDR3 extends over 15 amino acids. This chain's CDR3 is CASSLAGGSSYEQYF. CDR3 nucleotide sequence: TGTGCCAGCAGCTTAGCGGGAGGGAGCTCCTACGAGCAGTACTTC.

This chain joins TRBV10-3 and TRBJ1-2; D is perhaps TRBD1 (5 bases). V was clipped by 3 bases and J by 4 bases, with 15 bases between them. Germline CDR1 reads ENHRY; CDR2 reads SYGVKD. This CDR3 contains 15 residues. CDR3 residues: CAISDPGEGSYGYTF. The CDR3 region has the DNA TGTGCCATCAGTGACCCTGGGGAGGGGAGCTATGGCTACACCTTC.

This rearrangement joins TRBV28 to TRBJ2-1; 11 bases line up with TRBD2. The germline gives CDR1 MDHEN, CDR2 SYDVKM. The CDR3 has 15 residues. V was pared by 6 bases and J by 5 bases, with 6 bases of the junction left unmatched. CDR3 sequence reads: CASRLRLAGNNEQFF. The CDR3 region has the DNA TGTGCCAGCAGGCTTCGACTAGCGGGAAACAATGAGCAGTTCTTC.

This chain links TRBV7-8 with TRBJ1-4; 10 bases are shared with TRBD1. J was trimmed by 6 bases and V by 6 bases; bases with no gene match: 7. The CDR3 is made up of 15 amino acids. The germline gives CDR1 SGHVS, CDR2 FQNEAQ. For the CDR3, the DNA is TGTGCCAGCAGTTCCGGGGACAGGGGATATGAAAAACTGTTTTTT. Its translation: CASSSGDRGYEKLFF.

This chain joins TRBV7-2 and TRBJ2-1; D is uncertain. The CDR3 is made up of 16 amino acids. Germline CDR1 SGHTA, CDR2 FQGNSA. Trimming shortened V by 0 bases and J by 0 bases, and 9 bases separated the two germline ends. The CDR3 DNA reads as TGTGCCAGCAGCTTAGCGCACCAGAGCTCCTACAATGAGCAGTTCTTC. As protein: CASSLAHQSSYNEQFF. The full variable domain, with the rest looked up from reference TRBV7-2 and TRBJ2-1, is GAGVSQSPSNKVTEKGKDVELRCDPISGHTALYWYRQSLGQGLEFLIYFQGNSAPDKSGLPSDRFSAERTGGSVSTLTIQRTQQEDSAVYLCASSLAHQSSYNEQFFGPGTRLTVL.

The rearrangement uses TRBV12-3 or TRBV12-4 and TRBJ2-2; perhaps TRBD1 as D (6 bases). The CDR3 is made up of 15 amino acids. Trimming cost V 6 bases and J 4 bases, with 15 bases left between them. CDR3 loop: CASSSGTSGTGELFF. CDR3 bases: TGTGCCAGCAGCTCAGGGACAAGTGGCACCGGGGAGCTGTTTTTT.

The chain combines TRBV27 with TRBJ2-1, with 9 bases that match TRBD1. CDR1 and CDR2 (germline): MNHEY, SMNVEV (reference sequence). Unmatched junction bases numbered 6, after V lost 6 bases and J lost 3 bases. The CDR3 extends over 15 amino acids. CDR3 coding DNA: TGTGCCAGCAGCCCCGGGACAGGGTACTACAATGAGCAGTTCTTC. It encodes CASSPGTGYYNEQFF.

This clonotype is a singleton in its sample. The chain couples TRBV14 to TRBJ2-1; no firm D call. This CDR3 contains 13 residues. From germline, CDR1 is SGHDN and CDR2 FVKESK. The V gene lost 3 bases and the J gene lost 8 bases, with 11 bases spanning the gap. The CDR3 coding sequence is TGTGCCAGCAGCCAGCAAGATATACATGAGCAGTTCTTC. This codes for CASSQQDIHEQFF.

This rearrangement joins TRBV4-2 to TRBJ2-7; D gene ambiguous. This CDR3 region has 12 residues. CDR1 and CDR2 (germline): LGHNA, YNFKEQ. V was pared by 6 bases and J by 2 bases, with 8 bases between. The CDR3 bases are TGTGCCAGCAGTTTAAGTGCCTACGAGCAGTACTTC. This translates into CASSLSAYEQYF.

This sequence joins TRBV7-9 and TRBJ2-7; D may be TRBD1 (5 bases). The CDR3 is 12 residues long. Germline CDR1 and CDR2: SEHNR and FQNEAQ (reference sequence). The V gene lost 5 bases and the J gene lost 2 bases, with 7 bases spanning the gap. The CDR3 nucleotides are TGTGCCAGCAGCCCGGACACCTACGAGCAGTACTTC. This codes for CASSPDTYEQYF.

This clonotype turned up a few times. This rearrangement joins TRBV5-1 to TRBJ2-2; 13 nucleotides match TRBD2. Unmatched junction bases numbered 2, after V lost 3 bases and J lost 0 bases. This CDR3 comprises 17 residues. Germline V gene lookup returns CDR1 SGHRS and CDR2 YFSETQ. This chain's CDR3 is CASSWTSGSPNTGELFF. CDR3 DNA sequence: TGCGCCAGCAGCTGGACTAGCGGGAGCCCGAACACCGGGGAGCTGTTTTTT.

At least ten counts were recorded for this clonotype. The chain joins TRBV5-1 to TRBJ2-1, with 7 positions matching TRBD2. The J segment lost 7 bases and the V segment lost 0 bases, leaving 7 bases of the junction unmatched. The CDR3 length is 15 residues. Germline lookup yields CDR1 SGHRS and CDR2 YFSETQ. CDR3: CASSLGASGTNEQFF. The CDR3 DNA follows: TGCGCCAGCAGCTTGGGGGCTAGCGGAACTAATGAGCAGTTCTTC.

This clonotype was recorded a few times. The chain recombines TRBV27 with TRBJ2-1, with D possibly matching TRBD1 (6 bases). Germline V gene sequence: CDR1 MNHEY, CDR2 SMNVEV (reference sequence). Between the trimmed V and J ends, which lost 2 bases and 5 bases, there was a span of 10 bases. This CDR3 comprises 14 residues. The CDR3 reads CASSLGGFNNEQFF. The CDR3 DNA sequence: TGTGCCAGCAGTTTAGGGGGCTTCAACAATGAGCAGTTCTTC.

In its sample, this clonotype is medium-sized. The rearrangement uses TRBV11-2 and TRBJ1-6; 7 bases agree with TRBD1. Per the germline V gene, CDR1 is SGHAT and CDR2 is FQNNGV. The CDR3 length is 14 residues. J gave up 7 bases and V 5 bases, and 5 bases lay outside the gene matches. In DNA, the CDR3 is TGTGCCAGCAGCCCCAGGGGGGGCAATTCACCCCTCCACTTT. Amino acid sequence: CASSPRGGNSPLHF.

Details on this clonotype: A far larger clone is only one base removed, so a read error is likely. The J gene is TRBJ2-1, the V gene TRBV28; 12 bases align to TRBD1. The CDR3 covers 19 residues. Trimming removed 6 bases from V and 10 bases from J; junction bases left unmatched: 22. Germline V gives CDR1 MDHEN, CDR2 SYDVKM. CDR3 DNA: TGTGCCAGCAGCCCCTATCCGGGACAGGGGGCTTTCCGTACCCTCGAGCAGTTCTTC. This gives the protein CASSPYPGQGAFRTLEQFF.

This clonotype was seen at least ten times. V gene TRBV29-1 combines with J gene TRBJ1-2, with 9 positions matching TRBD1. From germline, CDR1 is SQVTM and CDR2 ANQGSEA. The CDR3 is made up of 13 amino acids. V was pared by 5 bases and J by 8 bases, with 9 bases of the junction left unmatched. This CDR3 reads CSVTTGGALGYTF. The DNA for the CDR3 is TGCAGCGTTACCACAGGGGGCGCCCTGGGCTACACCTTC.

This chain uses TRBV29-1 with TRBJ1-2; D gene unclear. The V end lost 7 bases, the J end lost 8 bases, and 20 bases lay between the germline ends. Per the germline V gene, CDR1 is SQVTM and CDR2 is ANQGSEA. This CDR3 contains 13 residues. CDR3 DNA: TGCAGCGCCGACCCGGGCAGGAGCGGCGGCTACACCTTC. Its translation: CSADPGRSGGYTF.

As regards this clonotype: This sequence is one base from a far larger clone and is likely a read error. The CDR3 reads CASSPDLGSSYEQFF. The CDR3 DNA reads TGTGCCAGCAGCCCGGACCTGGGGAGCTCCTACGAGCAGTTCTTC. This chain uses TRBV7-9 with TRBJ2-1, with a possible D match to TRBD2 (5 bases). Germline V gene data show CDR1 as SEHNR and CDR2 as FQNEAQ (reference sequence). The CDR3 contains 15 residues. V shed 5 bases and J shed 10 bases, with 21 bases lying between them.

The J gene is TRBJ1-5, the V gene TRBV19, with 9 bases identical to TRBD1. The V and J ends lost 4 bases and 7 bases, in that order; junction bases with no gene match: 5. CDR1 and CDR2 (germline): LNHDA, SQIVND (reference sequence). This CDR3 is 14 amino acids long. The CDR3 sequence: CASSRTGDRQPQHF. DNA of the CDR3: TGTGCCAGTAGTAGGACAGGGGATCGGCAGCCCCAGCATTTT.

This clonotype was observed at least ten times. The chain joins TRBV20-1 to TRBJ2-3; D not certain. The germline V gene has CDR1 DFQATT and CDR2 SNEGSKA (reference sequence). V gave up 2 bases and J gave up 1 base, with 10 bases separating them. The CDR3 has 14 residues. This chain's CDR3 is CSARPRPGTDTQYF. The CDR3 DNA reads TGCAGTGCTAGACCCCGGCCCGGCACAGATACGCAGTATTTT.

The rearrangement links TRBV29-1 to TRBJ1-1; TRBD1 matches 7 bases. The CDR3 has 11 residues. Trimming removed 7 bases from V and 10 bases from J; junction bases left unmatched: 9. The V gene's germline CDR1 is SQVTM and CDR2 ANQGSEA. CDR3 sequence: CSGRQGLGAFF. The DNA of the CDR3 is TGCAGCGGACGACAGGGTTTGGGAGCTTTCTTT.